One sample yielded the 30 T cell receptor beta chains listed below, sequenced in a study of regulatory T cells in long-lasting Graves disease. Construction of the TCR beta libraries employed iRepertoire HTBI primers in conjunction with Arm-PCR of CDR3 regions. TCRdb reprocessed the multiplex PCR reads with MiXCR, giving one entry per CDR3 protein. Here the sample spans roughly 400,000 distinct CDR3 sequences, around 16% being singletons. Indicated time point: newly diagnosed GD, antithyroid drugs for less than 3 months. Extracted PBMC RNA gave rise to the TCR library. This sample also belongs to another study, concerning T cells in Graves' hyperthyroidism and ophthalmopathy.

This material consisted of peripheral blood mononuclear cells (PBMCs), taken at new diagnosis, from a patient treated with antithyroid drugs. These receptors all stem from a woman between 35 and 50 years old with Graves disease.

The chain is built from TRBV19 and TRBJ2-7; possibly TRBD1 for D (6 bases). V shed 5 bases and J shed 6 bases, with 14 bases lying between them. CDR1 is LNHDA and CDR2 is SQIVND in the germline V gene (reference sequence). The CDR3 consists of 13 residues. CDR3: CASSVSGDGEQYF. DNA for the CDR3: TGTGCCAGTAGTGTGTCAGGGGACGGCGAGCAGTACTTC. The variable domain in full, with the rest retrieved from reference TRBV19 and TRBJ2-7, is DGGITQSPKYLFRKEGQNVTLSCEQNLNHDAMYWYRQDPGQGLRLIYYSQIVNDFQKGDIAEGYSVSREKKESFPLTVTSAQKNPTAFYLCASSVSGDGEQYFGPGTRLTVT.

This clonotype was recorded at least ten times. V and J are TRBV11-2 and TRBJ2-4, with a weak D call TRBD1 (6 bases). Trimming stripped 5 bases from V and 0 bases from J, with 14 bases between. Germline values: CDR1 SGHAT, CDR2 FQNNGV. The CDR3 spans 16 residues. The CDR3 nucleotides read TGTGCCAGCAGCCTACAGGGAAGGGGAGCCAAAAACATTCAGTACTTC. Translating gives CASSLQGRGAKNIQYF.

The V call is TRBV19, the J call TRBJ2-3; tentatively, D is TRBD1 (5 bases). This CDR3 spans 14 amino acids. Germline V gene data show CDR1 as LNHDA and CDR2 as SQIVND (reference sequence). Trimming left V 3 bases short and J 8 bases short, with 15 bases between. This chain's CDR3 is CASSMGQNVGTQYF. The CDR3 DNA sequence: TGTGCCAGTAGTATGGGGCAGAATGTCGGTACGCAGTATTTT. The whole variable domain, remainder taken from reference TRBV19 and TRBJ2-3, is DGGITQSPKYLFRKEGQNVTLSCEQNLNHDAMYWYRQDPGQGLRLIYYSQIVNDFQKGDIAEGYSVSREKKESFPLTVTSAQKNPTAFYLCASSMGQNVGTQYFGPGTRLTVL.

This clonotype was detected ten times or more. This chain joins TRBV11-2 and TRBJ2-2, with D unclear. CDR1 is SGHAT, CDR2 FQNNGV, per germline. The CDR3 is 15 residues long. Trimming stripped 5 bases from V and 5 bases from J, with 15 bases between. The CDR3 region has the DNA TGTGCCAGCAGCACCCCCGCCGCCAGAACCGGGGAGCTGTTTTTT. This codes for CASSTPAARTGELFF.

This clonotype was detected many times. The chain is built from TRBV7-8 and TRBJ2-1; tentative D call: TRBD2 (5 bases). Germline CDR1 reads SGHVS; CDR2 reads FQNEAQ. Trimming took 1 base from V and 6 from J, leaving 19 bases between them. The CDR3 totals 17 residues. This CDR3 is CASSLVSASGWGNEQFF. In DNA form, the CDR3 reads TGTGCCAGCAGCTTAGTTTCCGCGTCGGGATGGGGCAATGAGCAGTTCTTC.

This clonotype appeared many times. The chain uses TRBV29-1 and TRBJ2-1; 11 nucleotides agree with TRBD2. The V gene's germline CDR1 is SQVTM and CDR2 ANQGSEA. The CDR3 consists of 13 residues. Losses at the gene ends were 6 bases for V and 5 bases for J; bases not matched to a gene: 3. CDR3 in DNA: TGCAGCGTAGATAGCGGGAGGGACAATGAGCAGTTCTTC. Its protein product is CSVDSGRDNEQFF.

This clonotype was detected only a few times. This sequence joins TRBV12-5 and TRBJ2-3; 9 nucleotides align to TRBD2. V lost 2 bases and J lost 0; bases outside the gene matches: 12. Germline CDR1 is LGHNT and CDR2 is FRNRAP. This CDR3 comprises 19 residues. The CDR3 region has the DNA TGTGCTAGTGGTTTGCCCCTACTACTAGCGGGCCTGAGCACAGATACGCAGTATTTT. This translates into CASGLPLLLAGLSTDTQYF.

To note about this clonotype: Possible read error: a much larger clone is one base away. V is TRBV7-2 and J is TRBJ2-7, with 9 bases lining up with TRBD1. CDR1 is SGHTA and CDR2 is FQGNSA in the germline V gene. This CDR3 has 14 residues. The CDR3 DNA reads TGTGACAGCAGCTTCGGGACAGGGACTACCGAGCAGTACTTC. Protein sequence: CDSSFGTGTTEQYF.

The chain couples TRBV28 to TRBJ1-4; possible D gene TRBD1, 6 bases. V lost 10 bases, J lost 4 bases, and 16 bases lay in between. Germline assignment: CDR1 MDHEN and CDR2 SYDVKM. The CDR3 spans 14 residues. Here the CDR3 reads CATMAGGLNEKLFF. The CDR3 DNA reads TGTGCCACCATGGCTGGGGGCCTTAATGAAAAACTGTTTTTT.

This clonotype was found a few times. The chain is built from TRBV18 and TRBJ1-3, with 8 bases that match TRBD1. CDR3 size: 19 residues. The ends lost 6 bases at V and 2 bases at J; junction bases unmatched: 18. Germline V gene sequence: CDR1 KGHSH, CDR2 LQKENI. CDR3 nucleotides: TGTGCCAGCTCCCCTGGTTTACAGGGGGGTTATGGGCCTGGAAACACCATATATTTT. Translated: CASSPGLQGGYGPGNTIYF.

This chain uses TRBV30 with TRBJ1-1; no definite D call. This CDR3 contains 13 residues. Per the germline V gene, CDR1 is GTSNPN and CDR2 is SVGIG (reference sequence). Trimming took 4 bases from V and 0 from J, leaving 9 bases between them. As DNA, the CDR3 is TGTGCCTGGAATCGGGGAATGAACACTGAAGCTTTCTTT. Translation: CAWNRGMNTEAFF.

This clonotype was seen only a few times. The chain combines TRBV7-8 with TRBJ1-4, with 7 bases matching TRBD1. Looked up from germline, CDR1 is SGHVS and CDR2 is FQNEAQ. This CDR3 has 16 residues. V lost 1 base and J lost 5; bases outside the gene matches: 7. The CDR3 DNA sequence: TGTGCCAGCAGCTTAGACGGACAGGCCCTGAATGAAAAACTGTTTTTT. The encoded protein is CASSLDGQALNEKLFF. The variable domain in full, completed from reference TRBV7-8 and TRBJ1-4, reads GAGVSQSPRYKVAKRGQDVALRCDPISGHVSLFWYQQALGQGPEFLTYFQNEAQLDKSGLPSDRFFAERPEGSVSTLKIQRTQQEDSAVYLCASSLDGQALNEKLFFGSGTQLSVL.

At least ten counts were recorded for this clonotype. The chain recombines TRBV2 with TRBJ2-3; 9 positions agree with TRBD2. The CDR3 extends over 15 amino acids. Germline trimming cut 6 bases from V and 6 bases from J; bases unmatched to any gene: 10. Germline CDR1 reads SNHLY; CDR2 reads FYNNEI. CDR3 region: CASRMRGGGVDTQYF. In DNA, the CDR3 is TGTGCCAGCAGGATGCGCGGGGGGGGTGTTGATACGCAGTATTTT.

The table lists this clonotype with many counts. The genes are TRBV28 and TRBJ2-7; D gene uncertain. CDR3 length: 14 residues. The germline gives CDR1 MDHEN, CDR2 SYDVKM. V shed 1 base and J shed 0 bases, with 7 bases lying between them. Here the CDR3 DNA reads TGTGCCAGCAGTTTATTCACGGACTCCTACGAGCAGTACTTC. Its protein product is CASSLFTDSYEQYF.

This clonotype has just a few counts. The V gene is TRBV3-1, the J gene TRBJ2-7, with unresolved D. V was clipped by 4 bases and J by 4 bases, with 14 bases between them. This CDR3 contains 14 residues. Per germline, CDR1 LGHDT and CDR2 YNNKEL (reference sequence). The CDR3: CASSPLGKAYEQYF. DNA of the CDR3: TGTGCCAGCAGCCCTTTAGGAAAGGCTTACGAGCAGTACTTC.

This clonotype has a count of ten or more. This chain connects TRBV28 to TRBJ2-5; D perhaps matches TRBD1 (5 bases). The CDR3 is 14 residues long. Between the trimmed V and J ends, which lost 7 bases and 6 bases, there was a span of 18 bases. Germline V gene sequence: CDR1 MDHEN, CDR2 SYDVKM. In DNA form, the CDR3 reads TGTGCCAGCATCGGCAGGGCGTATTTCCAGACCCAGTACTTC. Its protein product is CASIGRAYFQTQYF.

The chain couples TRBV7-2 to TRBJ2-1; 12 bases line up with TRBD2. CDR3 length equals 15 residues. The germline CDR1 and CDR2 sequences are SGHTA and FQGNSA. J lost 8 bases, V lost 5 bases, and 7 bases had no gene match. The CDR3 here is CASSRWTSGVDEQFF. DNA for the CDR3: TGTGCCAGCAGCAGATGGACTAGCGGGGTGGATGAGCAGTTCTTC.

The table lists this clonotype with many counts. V usage is TRBV6-2 or TRBV6-3 and J usage is TRBJ2-3; the D call may be TRBD1 or TRBD2 (7 bases each). The germline V and J ends were trimmed by 8 bases and 4 bases, with 19 bases remaining between them. Germline CDR1 is MNHEY and CDR2 is SVGEGT. CDR3 length: 15 amino acids. The CDR3 DNA sequence: TGTGCCAGCGCCCAGGGGGGGGGCGAGGCAGATACGCAGTATTTT. Its protein is CASAQGGGEADTQYF.

This clonotype was seen a few times. Since a much larger clone is just one base distant, this may be a read error. V gene TRBV28 combines with J gene TRBJ2-5; TRBD1 is a possible D gene (5 bases). The J call is in doubt because the DNA end fits TRBJ2-1 better. CDR1 and CDR2 from the germline V gene are MDHEN and SYDVKM. This CDR3 has 15 amino acids. This chain's CDR3 is CASSEGALGRETQFF. The CDR3 coding sequence is TGTGCCAGCAGTGAAGGGGCCCTGGGAAGAGAGACCCAGTTCTTC.

This clonotype has ten or more counts. This chain uses TRBV28 with TRBJ2-1; 8 nucleotides agree with TRBD2. V gave up 2 bases and J gave up 6 bases; unmatched junction bases: 6. CDR3 length equals 15 residues. Germline CDR1 is MDHEN and CDR2 is SYDVKM. As DNA, the CDR3 is TGTGCCAGCAGTTTAAGAAGCGGGAGATTCAATGAGCAGTTCTTC. Translating it yields CASSLRSGRFNEQFF.

At least ten counts were recorded for this clonotype. This CDR3 reads CASSLGGTTHGYTF. The DNA for the CDR3 is TGTGCCAGCAGCTTGGGGGGCACAACCCATGGCTACACCTTC. This chain uses TRBV11-2 with TRBJ1-2; weak D call: TRBD1 (6 bases). Per germline, CDR1 SGHAT and CDR2 FQNNGV. Trimming took 3 bases from V and 6 from J, leaving 14 bases between them. This CDR3 comprises 14 residues.

This clonotype was observed at least ten times. The chain joins TRBV28 to TRBJ2-5, with D perhaps matching TRBD2 (5 bases). V was pared by 5 bases and J by 2 bases, with 12 bases between. The CDR3 sequence is 14 residues long. Germline assignment: CDR1 MDHEN and CDR2 SYDVKM. For the CDR3, the DNA is TGTGCCAGCAGTCCCCCCGGACTGCAAGAGACCCAGTACTTC. Its protein is CASSPPGLQETQYF.

This clonotype was counted many times. V and J are TRBV11-2 and TRBJ2-1; D is possibly TRBD2 (5 bases). V was cut by 3 bases and J by 3 bases, with 6 bases left in between. This CDR3 is built from 13 residues. Per the germline V gene, CDR1 is SGHAT and CDR2 is FQNNGV. The CDR3 bases are TGTGCCAGCAGCTTGGAGGACTACAATGAGCAGTTCTTC. Its protein product is CASSLEDYNEQFF.

The chain uses TRBV28 and TRBJ2-7; 13 nucleotides match TRBD2. The CDR3 extends over 16 amino acids. The germline V gene has CDR1 MDHEN and CDR2 SYDVKM. Unmatched junction bases numbered 7, after V lost 5 bases and J lost 3 bases. CDR3 in DNA: TGTGCCAGCAGTCCATCAGGACTAGCGGGAGTCTACGAGCAGTACTTC. Protein: CASSPSGLAGVYEQYF.

The rearrangement links TRBV5-1 to TRBJ2-1; D uncertain. CDR1 and CDR2 from the germline V gene are SGHRS and YFSETQ. Trimming left V 0 bases short and J 9 bases short, with 10 bases between. CDR3 size: 13 residues. The CDR3: CASSLDAVGEQFF. The DNA for the CDR3 is TGCGCCAGCAGCTTGGATGCCGTGGGTGAGCAGTTCTTC.

The table lists this clonotype with many counts. The chain is built from TRBV19 and TRBJ1-2; 11 bases fit TRBD1. After removal of 5 bases from V and 4 bases from J, the junction contained 6 bases not matched to a gene. The CDR3 contains 15 residues. The germline CDR1 and CDR2 sequences are LNHDA and SQIVND (reference sequence). CDR3: CASSPGTGGTYGYTF. The CDR3 DNA reads TGTGCCAGTAGTCCCGGGACAGGGGGAACCTATGGCTACACCTTC.

The CDR3 reads CASSDSGRRAFNQPQHF. The CDR3 nucleotides read TGTGCCAGCAGTGACTCGGGGAGACGAGCCTTCAATCAGCCCCAGCATTTT. The chain employs TRBV6-4 and TRBJ1-5; D is ambiguous. CDR1 and CDR2 from the germline V gene are MRHNA and SNTAGT. There are 17 residues in the CDR3. The V end was cut by 0 bases, the J end by 3 bases, with 15 bases between.

This clonotype has only a few counts. The V gene is TRBV6-1, the J gene TRBJ1-4; 7 nucleotides agree with TRBD1. The V segment lost 6 bases and the J segment 4 bases; nucleotides outside the gene matches: 8. This CDR3 is 15 amino acids long. Germline V gene sequence: CDR1 MNHNS, CDR2 SASEGT. The CDR3 spells CASRPRTGDNEKLFF. CDR3 in DNA: TGTGCCAGCAGACCCCGGACAGGAGATAATGAAAAACTGTTTTTT.

This clonotype was found many times. The rearrangement joins TRBV5-1 to TRBJ2-1, with TRBD1 as a possible D gene (5 bases). The germline V gene has CDR1 SGHRS and CDR2 YFSETQ. Trimming took off 4 bases at V and 5 bases at J, with 10 bases between the two ends. The CDR3 runs 13 residues. CDR3 residues: CASSAREHNEQFF. CDR3 in DNA: TGCGCCAGCAGCGCCAGGGAACACAATGAGCAGTTCTTC.

This clonotype came up many times. The chain has TRBV7-8 and TRBJ2-2; TRBD1 might be the D (6 bases). Germline V lookup: CDR1 SGHVS, CDR2 FQNEAQ. The CDR3 spans 16 residues. With 1 base removed from V and 6 bases from J, the gap between germline ends came to 15 bases. The CDR3 DNA is TGTGCCAGCAGCTTAGACGAGACAGGAATGCCCGGGGAGCTGTTTTTT. Translating it yields CASSLDETGMPGELFF. Full variable domain (missing parts from reference TRBV7-8 and TRBJ2-2): GAGVSQSPRYKVAKRGQDVALRCDPISGHVSLFWYQQALGQGPEFLTYFQNEAQLDKSGLPSDRFFAERPEGSVSTLKIQRTQQEDSAVYLCASSLDETGMPGELFFGEGSRLTVL.